The 8 T cell receptor beta chains presented below share a single source sample, sequenced in a study of blood T cell repertoires in COVID-19. Generated by immunoSEQ multiplex PCR, the TCRdb table keeps only in-frame clones and is missing some. This sample has 120,000 to 150,000 clones, with 85% found just once. Sequencing used peripheral blood. The receptors here all came from a man in his fifties with acute or convalescent COVID-19.

The CDR3 DNA follows: TGTGCCAGCAGCGCCTCTGGCGGGAGGGCCAATGAGCAGTTCTTC. As protein: CASSASGGRANEQFF. The rearrangement uses TRBV9 and TRBJ2-1; 9 nucleotides align to TRBD2. The CDR3 totals 15 residues. Germline V gives CDR1 SGDLS, CDR2 YYNGEE. Losses at the gene ends were 3 bases for V and 6 bases for J; bases not matched to a gene: 7. Full variable domain (missing parts from reference TRBV9 and TRBJ2-1): DSGVTQTPKHLITATGQRVTLRCSPRSGDLSVYWYQQSLDQGLQFLIQYYNGEERAKGNILERFSAQQFPDLHSELNLSSLELGDSALYFCASSASGGRANEQFFGPGTRLTVL.

Here the CDR3 reads CASSLPGETSGGYSYNEQFF. CDR3 sequence (DNA): TGCGCCAGCAGTTTGCCGGGCGAGACTAGCGGGGGATACTCCTACAATGAGCAGTTCTTC. This chain links TRBV5-1 with TRBJ2-1; 12 positions agree with TRBD2. Trimming removed 5 bases from V and 0 bases from J; junction bases left unmatched: 15. This CDR3 is 20 amino acids long. From germline, CDR1 is SGHRS and CDR2 YFSETQ.

The chain joins TRBV28 to TRBJ2-7, with 9 bases fitting TRBD2. The ends lost 3 bases at V and 6 bases at J; junction bases unmatched: 6. This CDR3 has 14 residues. From germline, CDR1 is MDHEN and CDR2 SYDVKM. CDR3 region: CASSFSGLASEQYF. The CDR3 DNA reads as TGTGCCAGCAGTTTCTCGGGACTAGCATCCGAGCAGTACTTC.

CDR3 bases: TGTGCCAGCAGCTTTAGCGGGAGAAACCCCTACAATGAGCAGTTCTTC. Translated, it gives CASSFSGRNPYNEQFF. The chain is built from TRBV7-8 and TRBJ2-1; 9 bases are a match to TRBD2. J lost 2 bases, V lost 3 bases, and 5 bases had no gene match. The CDR3 length is 16 residues. Germline lookup yields CDR1 SGHVS and CDR2 FQNEAQ.

The chain couples TRBV6-5 to TRBJ1-2; tentatively, D is TRBD1 (5 bases). Germline V gene data show CDR1 as MNHEY and CDR2 as SVGAGI. V was cut by 8 bases and J by 4 bases, with 11 bases left in between. This CDR3 comprises 12 residues. CDR3 sequence (DNA): TGTGCCAGCGGGGCATATCCCTATGGCTACACCTTC. As protein: CASGAYPYGYTF.

This clone was found a few times. The genes are TRBV12-3 or TRBV12-4 and TRBJ1-1, with a weak D call TRBD1 (5 bases). Trimming took 6 bases from V and 4 from J, leaving 6 bases between them. The CDR3 is made up of 11 amino acids. The CDR3 region has the DNA TGTGCCAGCAGACAGGTCACTGAAGCTTTCTTT. It is translated as CASRQVTEAFF.

The chain is built from TRBV27 and TRBJ1-3; D is possibly TRBD1 (6 bases). The length of the CDR3 is 13 residues. Trimming removed 8 bases at V and 4 bases at J, with 12 bases between. Germline lookup yields CDR1 MNHEY and CDR2 SMNVEV (reference sequence). The CDR3 nucleotides are TGTGCCAGCCGTCCTACAGGGGGAAACACCATATATTTT. This codes for CASRPTGGNTIYF.

The chain recombines TRBV9 with TRBJ2-2; no reliable D call. This CDR3 is built from 15 residues. V was cut by 1 base and J by 4 bases, with 11 bases left in between. Per germline, CDR1 SGDLS and CDR2 YYNGEE. CDR3 DNA: TGTGCCAGCAGCGTAACCAGCGTTAGCACCGGGGAGCTGTTTTTT. Its translation is CASSVTSVSTGELFF.